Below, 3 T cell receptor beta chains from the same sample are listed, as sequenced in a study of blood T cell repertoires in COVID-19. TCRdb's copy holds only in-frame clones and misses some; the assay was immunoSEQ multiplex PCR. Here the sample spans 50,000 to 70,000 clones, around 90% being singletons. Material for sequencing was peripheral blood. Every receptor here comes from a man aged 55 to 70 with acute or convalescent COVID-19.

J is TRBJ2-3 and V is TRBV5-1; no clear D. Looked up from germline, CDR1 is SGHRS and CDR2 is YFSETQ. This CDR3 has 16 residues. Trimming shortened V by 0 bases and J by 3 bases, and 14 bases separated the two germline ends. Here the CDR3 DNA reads TGCGCCAGCAGCTTGGAGGTCCCCTGGGCGACAGATACGCAGTATTTT. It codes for CASSLEVPWATDTQYF.

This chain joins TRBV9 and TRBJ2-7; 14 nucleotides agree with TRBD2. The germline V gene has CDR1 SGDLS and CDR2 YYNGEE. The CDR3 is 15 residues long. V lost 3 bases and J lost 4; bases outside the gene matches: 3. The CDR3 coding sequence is TGTGCCAGCAGCGAGGGACTAGCGGGAGATTACGAGCAGTACTTC. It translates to CASSEGLAGDYEQYF. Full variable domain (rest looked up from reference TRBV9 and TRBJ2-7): DSGVTQTPKHLITATGQRVTLRCSPRSGDLSVYWYQQSLDQGLQFLIQYYNGEERAKGNILERFSAQQFPDLHSELNLSSLELGDSALYFCASSEGLAGDYEQYFGPGTRLTVT.

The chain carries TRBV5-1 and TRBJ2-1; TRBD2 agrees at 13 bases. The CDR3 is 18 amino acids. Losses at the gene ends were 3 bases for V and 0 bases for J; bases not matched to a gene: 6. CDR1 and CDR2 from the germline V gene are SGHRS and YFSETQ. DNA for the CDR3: TGCGCCAGCAGCTCGGGACTAGCGGGATCGAGCTCCTACAATGAGCAGTTCTTC. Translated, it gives CASSSGLAGSSSYNEQFF.